Given below is one T cell receptor beta chain in context. Its antigen is not yet known. The sample holds no much larger clone one base away, and base qualities are not on file. The cohort comprised more than 550 healthy bone marrow donors. All cohort members were sampled while nominally healthy, although unrecorded immune exposures were likely present. The donor was CMV seronegative and was included in the group of around 320 seronegative cohort members. Each donor provided a peripheral blood sample, and peripheral blood mononuclear cells were used for TCR beta sequencing. Genomic DNA was extracted from the blood cell samples with the Qiagen DNeasy Blood Extraction Kit. This sample stems from a study of cytomegalovirus exposure and HLA in healthy donors (dated by TCRdb to the late 2010s). Background for the entire study: According to an earlier analysis of 587 of the donors, about 190 million T cells yielded 120 million or so unique TCR beta sequences and about 280 Gb of sequence data. Roughly 290 gigabases of sequencing data and around 80 million unique TCR sequences made up an early release that covered several hundred HLA-typed donors. Among the roughly 390 genotyped donors, approximately 81% belonged to the genetic ancestry cluster associated with self-reported Caucasian donors. The study aimed to test whether signatures of past pathogen exposure could be identified by cataloging public T cell receptors. The T cell repertoires of 666 subjects were profiled by immunosequencing and related to cytomegalovirus serostatus. In addition to the first cohort of roughly 700 subjects, a separate validation cohort of about 120 different subjects was used. The study combined high-throughput TCR immunosequencing, statistical association of individual TCRs with disease status, and machine learning to predict cytomegalovirus infection status. A later analysis re-analyzed previously published TCR beta repertoires from hundreds of donors and added high-resolution HLA genotyping to study TCR occurrence patterns. The later analysis used no new phenotypic data to find candidate immune exposures, relying instead on TCR beta sequences and their occurrence across donors. In an earlier analysis of roughly 580 of the donors, high-throughput TCR beta sequencing was used to judge whether each TCR beta V gene segment behaved as functional or pseudogenic. Donor age, sex, ethnicity and CMV serostatus were compiled alongside the repertoire data. In a later genetic analysis, genome-wide SNP genotypes for about three fifths of the roughly 670 donors were used, and that subset was treated as a discovery cohort. Every discovery cohort repertoire had been produced on one sequencing platform. Class I and class II HLA loci were covered by the typing at four-digit resolution. Typing coverage differed by locus: A, B, C, DRB1 and DQB1 were typed in about 620-640 donors, DQA1 in 500 to 550, DPA1 in around 580, and DPB1 in just under 490. About five DR-DQ haplotypes were treated as single units for association and clustering because of strong linkage in the cohort. Among several hundred genotyped donors of the cohort, an average of roughly 230,000 unique TCR beta nucleotide sequences was sequenced per donor, of which about 19% were non-productive. What the work shows at the level of the full study, not this receptor alone: Some IMGT-functional V segments, including TRBV6-2 and TRBV6-3, could not be distinguished by the 87-base-pair reads and were therefore excluded. In a later analysis, most CMV-associated TCR beta chains were found to appear HLA-restricted, with HLA associations seemingly driven largely by CMV exposure. In both the original and validation cohorts, the classifier was reported to diagnose cytomegalovirus status with high specificity and sensitivity. Immune exposure information for the cohort was limited to CMV serostatus. When HLA alleles, especially DR and DQ, strongly co-occurred, TCR associations were difficult to assign to individual alleles. Broadly in line with IMGT annotations, most TCR beta V segments showed up in productive rearrangements about 90% or about 30% of the time in an earlier analysis of 587 of the donors. A later analysis found that TCR association rates varied across HLA loci, with DRB1 alleles showing the most associated TCRs and HLA-C alleles the fewest. A total of 150 or so TCR beta chains were listed by the study as associated with cytomegalovirus. In a later analysis, several top co-occurrence clusters were reported to appear linked to parvovirus B19, influenza, CMV and Epstein-Barr virus. A later analysis associated about 16,000 TCR beta sequences with specific HLA alleles at a false discovery rate of 0.05. The authors suggested that the approach could potentially be generalized to other disease states and immunological phenotypes. Linkage disequilibrium might explain the correlated functional status among segregating V segments, but an unknown experimental factor could not be ruled out. According to a later genetic analysis, donors in an Asian-associated ancestry cluster had fewer N-insertions in productive TCRs than the approximately 650-donor mean. Presence/absence analyses assumed roughly uniform sequencing depth across donors, an assumption that may not hold. The earlier analysis of 587 of the donors excluded fewer than 20 rarely observed V segments, including chromosome 9 orphons, because counts were too low. This cohort had only TCR beta chains sequenced, and the lack of alpha or paired-chain data limited which features could be detected. Across donors, most TCR sequences were observed very rarely, whereas some public TCRs were present in many individuals. An association between a missense DCLRE1C variant and V-gene and J-gene trimming of TCR beta chains was found in a later genetic analysis and replicated in an independent cohort. In a later analysis, HLA-associated TCR beta chains were found to be more clonally expanded and to have lower generation probabilities than equally common non-associated chains. Three of the identified cytomegalovirus-associated TCR beta chains were confirmed in vitro to be specific for cytomegalovirus antigens. A further reported finding was that TCR beta sequences accurately predicted the HLA-A and HLA-B alleles for most subjects in the first cohort. A group of highly shared sequence variants was considered likely to be a technical artifact of the sequencing pipeline. Because HLA typing was missing for some donors at each locus, association tests included only the typed subset.

The CDR3 starts with the cysteine, ends with the phenylalanine, and has 13 residues. The only DNA kept is the CDR3, 39 bases in frame from the first base. CDR1 and CDR2, looked up from the germline V gene, are SGDLS and YYNGEE. Trimming costs V 3 bases and J 2 bases, and their ends lie 5 bases apart. The method behind the library was the immunoSEQ multiplex PCR assay. A mixture of 60 forward primers for TCR Vbeta segments and 13 reverse primers for TCR Jbeta segments was used in the multiplex PCR. Amplification of the CDR3 region of rearranged TCR beta genes was performed with a multiplex PCR assay on genomic DNA. On the Illumina HiSeq System, the amplified TCR beta libraries were sequenced as 87-base-pair reads. Turning to the authors' computational methods: A later analysis tallied around 80 million unique TCR beta chains across the 666 repertoires, and about 12 million of those chains were shared by two or more donors. Raw reads were error-corrected and collapsed into unique sequences with a nearest-neighbor algorithm that merged closely related sequences to remove PCR and sequencing errors. CDR3 sequences were aligned to IMGT reference sequences to assign V, D and J gene segments. For a sequence to be retained, a match of at least six nucleotides was required to both a V gene segment and a J gene segment. A rearrangement was called productive if the CDR3 had no stop codons and remained in frame with V and J, and every other rearrangement was called non-productive. CDR3 was defined according to IMGT convention as the region running from the second conserved V-encoded cysteine to the conserved J-encoded phenylalanine. Sequences without an unambiguous match to a single V gene segment were excluded from the earlier analysis of 500 to 700 of the donors. An earlier analysis of about 600 of the donors called V segments functional above 56.7% productive rearrangements and segregating when the between-donor standard deviation exceeded 5%. A statistical classification framework was built to diagnose cytomegalovirus status from the catalog of TCR beta chain sequences. A later analysis assigned V and J genes by comparing TCR nucleotide sequences with IMGT/GENE-DB human TR gene sequences. The TCRdist pipeline was used in a later analysis to assign CDR3 sequences and most-parsimonious VDJ recombination scenarios. In a later analysis, each TCR beta chain was defined by its CDR3 amino acid sequence together with its V-gene family, and reads without a unique V-gene family were excluded. To address suspected cross-contamination and a sequencing artifact, a later analysis removed 450 to 700 highly shared, low-generation-probability nucleotide sequences. In a later analysis, a clonal expansion index was calculated for each public chain from normalized within-repertoire ranks of inferred template counts. Generation probabilities in a later analysis came from a VDJ recombination model fitted to out-of-frame rearrangements, and those results were checked against IGoR. In a later analysis, TCR-TCR, TCR-HLA and TCR-CMV co-occurrence was scored with hypergeometric tests, and a repertoire-size bias correction was applied to TCR pairs. False discovery rates were estimated in a later analysis by permuting HLA or CMV assignments 20 times. In a later analysis, co-occurring TCRs were grouped using DBSCAN, and TCRdist sequence similarity was added for clustering within HLA-allele-positive subsets. Repertoires with fewer than 30,000 or more than 120,000 public chains, plus five repertoires with anomalous nucleotide sharing, were excluded from co-occurrence clustering. Entries here come from immuneACCESS through TCRdb and include only in-frame sequences with V and J called. Some clones fail to appear in such tables; in the studies checked, an unresolved V gene covers under half of the shortfall, and the cause of the remainder is unknown. The V and J calls and clone size are taken from that table; D and trimming were inferred from the DNA. This sample has roughly 180,000 clones in its table, and 77% of those were observed once. The ten most abundant clones make up roughly 1.5% of the sample.

This receptor was identified in a man younger than 35 in good health and CMV-seronegative. Sequenced material: PBMCs. The sequence links TRBV9 to TRBJ2-2; the D gene identity is not certain. The sequenced DNA is TGTGCCAGCAGCGATCTTAACACCGGGGAGCTGTTTTTT. It encodes CASSDLNTGELFF.